A single sample is the source of the 10 T cell receptor beta chains below, sequenced in a study of shared clonotypes between healthy human individuals. CD45RO-negative CD8 cells positively selected for CCR7 made up the naive population, which excluded terminally differentiated effector memory CD45RA+ cells. The repertoire was sequenced with immunoSEQ multiplex PCR; TCRdb's copy has only in-frame clones and lacks some. The sample lists about 2 million clones, about 94% seen once, with around 1.1% in the top ten. The specimen was naive CD8+ T cells sorted from blood. These receptors all come from a man aged 18 to 30 in good health.

This sequence joins TRBV27 and TRBJ2-3; 9 nucleotides line up with TRBD2. In germline, CDR1 is MNHEY, CDR2 SMNVEV (reference sequence). V shed 5 bases, J shed 3 bases, and the junction held 9 bases outside the gene matches. The CDR3 extends over 16 amino acids. In DNA, the CDR3 is TGTGCCAGCAGTACCAGGGGACTAGCAGGTACAGATACGCAGTATTTT. It encodes CASSTRGLAGTDTQYF.

The gene calls are TRBV6-1 and TRBJ2-7; 11 positions agree with TRBD1. Looked up from germline, CDR1 is MNHNS and CDR2 is SASEGT. Trimming removed 0 bases from V and 0 bases from J; junction bases left unmatched: 7. The CDR3 spans 18 residues. This CDR3 is CASSEAGQGGPNSYEQYF. The CDR3 coding sequence is TGTGCCAGCAGTGAAGCGGGACAGGGGGGACCAAACTCCTACGAGCAGTACTTC.

V gene TRBV5-1 combines with J gene TRBJ2-3; no definite D call. This CDR3 is 14 amino acids long. Germline lookup yields CDR1 SGHRS and CDR2 YFSETQ. Deletions cut 1 base from V and 2 bases from J, with 8 bases between. The CDR3, as DNA: TGCGCCAGCAGCTTGTACTATGCCACAGATACGCAGTATTTT. Encoded protein: CASSLYYATDTQYF.

The chain employs TRBV7-2 and TRBJ2-1, with D tentatively TRBD1 (6 bases). The CDR3 is made up of 15 amino acids. Germline lookup yields CDR1 SGHTA and CDR2 FQGNSA. V lost 8 bases and J lost 3, with 17 bases in between. The CDR3 here is CASGDTPGDYNEQFF. The CDR3 DNA reads TGTGCCAGCGGGGACACTCCCGGGGACTACAATGAGCAGTTCTTC.

This chain links TRBV6-5 with TRBJ2-2; D gene unclear. Deletions cut 1 base from V and 6 bases from J, with 6 bases between. The CDR3 contains 13 residues. Germline V gene data show CDR1 as MNHEY and CDR2 as SVGAGI. CDR3 region: CASSYFGAGELFF. CDR3 DNA sequence: TGTGCCAGCAGTTACTTCGGAGCCGGGGAGCTGTTTTTT.

This clone turned up a few times. The chain joins TRBV6-5 to TRBJ2-5; 7 nucleotides align to TRBD1. The J call is doubtful: the DNA matches TRBJ2-7 better. Germline V gene sequence: CDR1 MNHEY, CDR2 SVGAGI. The CDR3 contains 14 residues. CDR3: CASSAGGNFYEQYF. The CDR3 DNA reads as TGTGCCAGCAGTGCAGGGGGTAATTTCTACGAGCAGTACTTC.

The chain links TRBV19 to TRBJ1-5; D uncertain. CDR1 and CDR2 from the germline V gene are LNHDA and SQIVND (reference sequence). This CDR3 has 15 residues. Trimming removed 4 bases from V and 3 bases from J, with 13 bases in between. In DNA, the CDR3 is TGTGCCAGTAGTAACTGGGCGGCTCCCAATCAGCCCCAGCATTTT. Translated: CASSNWAAPNQPQHF.

The chain links TRBV27 to TRBJ2-7, with 12 bases that match TRBD2. This CDR3 comprises 15 residues. Looked up from germline, CDR1 is MNHEY and CDR2 is SMNVEV (reference sequence). J lost 7 bases, V lost 1 base, and 5 bases had no gene match. The CDR3 nucleotides read TGTGCCAGCAGTTTATTCCCTAGCGGGAGGGAAGAGCAGTACTTC. Its protein product is CASSLFPSGREEQYF.

Of note for this clone: The sample holds other DNA sequences that translate to the same CDR3. V usage is TRBV9 and J usage is TRBJ2-3, with D perhaps TRBD1 (5 bases). V was pared by 0 bases and J by 3 bases, with 11 bases between. From germline, CDR1 is SGDLS and CDR2 YYNGEE. The CDR3 length is 15 residues. CDR3 DNA sequence: TGTGCCAGCAGCGTAGAAGGGGTTGGGACAGATACGCAGTATTTT. Its translation: CASSVEGVGTDTQYF.

This sequence joins TRBV7-8 and TRBJ1-1, with D maybe TRBD1 (5 bases). Germline CDR1 SGHVS, CDR2 FQNEAQ. Trimming cost V 4 bases and J 3 bases, with 12 bases left between them. There are 14 residues in the CDR3. The CDR3, as DNA: TGTGCCAGCAGCTACAGGACGGTAGACACTGAAGCTTTCTTT. This gives the protein CASSYRTVDTEAFF.